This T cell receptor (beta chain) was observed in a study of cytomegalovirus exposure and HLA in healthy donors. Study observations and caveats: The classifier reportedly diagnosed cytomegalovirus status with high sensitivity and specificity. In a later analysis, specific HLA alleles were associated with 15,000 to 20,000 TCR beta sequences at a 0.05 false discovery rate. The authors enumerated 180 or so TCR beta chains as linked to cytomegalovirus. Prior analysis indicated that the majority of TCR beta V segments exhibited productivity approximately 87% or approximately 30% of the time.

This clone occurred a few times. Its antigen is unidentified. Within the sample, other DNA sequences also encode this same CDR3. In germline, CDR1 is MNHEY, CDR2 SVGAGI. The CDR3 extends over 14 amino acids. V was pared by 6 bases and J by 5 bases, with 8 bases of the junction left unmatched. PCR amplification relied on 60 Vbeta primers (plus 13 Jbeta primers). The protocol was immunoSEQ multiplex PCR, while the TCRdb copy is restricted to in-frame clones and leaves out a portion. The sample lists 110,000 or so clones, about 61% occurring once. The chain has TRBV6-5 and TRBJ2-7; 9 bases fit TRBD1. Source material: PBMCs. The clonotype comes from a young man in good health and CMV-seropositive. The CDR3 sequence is CASRPGTGTNEQYV. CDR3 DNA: TGTGCCAGCAGGCCCGGGACAGGGACCAACGAGCAGTACGTC.